This paragraph reports one T cell receptor (beta chain). This specimen comes from a study of cytomegalovirus exposure and HLA in healthy donors. The CDR3 sequence is 15 residues long. Germline assignment: CDR1 MNHEY and CDR2 SVGAGI. V dropped 5 bases and J dropped 0; count of bases not matched to a gene: 2. PCR amplification relied on 60 Vbeta primers (plus 13 Jbeta primers). Libraries were prepared by immunoSEQ multiplex PCR; TCRdb keeps only in-frame clonotypes and omits some of them. The sample contains about 69,000 clones, around 70% of which appear only once. Sequenced: PBMCs. The sequence came from a woman between 25 and 40 years old in good health and CMV-seropositive. The V gene is TRBV6-5, the J gene TRBJ2-1; 9 bases are a match to TRBD1. The CDR3 region has the DNA TGTGCCAGCAGTACGGACAGGGGCTCCTACAATGAGCAGTTCTTC. The encoded protein is CASSTDRGSYNEQFF.